These T cell receptor beta chains were read from a single sample in a study of blood T cell repertoires in COVID-19. Measured with immunoSEQ multiplex PCR; TCRdb has only the in-frame clones, and not every one. The sample includes about 76,000 clones, 70% to 80% of them seen just once. The sample comprised peripheral blood. All receptors come from a human donor in a cohort sampled during active COVID-19. CDR3s include the opening cysteine and the closing phenylalanine or tryptophan. D genes are given only for firm matches. Rows give clone size only sometimes, using once, few, many, or a class for an expanded clone.

v_call	j_call	d_call	cdr3_length	clone_size	cdr3_aa	cdr3_nt
TRBV5-1	TRBJ1-2	.	13	few	CASSLATTYGYTF	TGCGCCAGCAGCTTGGCCACGACATATGGCTACACCTTC
TRBV7-2	TRBJ1-2	.	16	many	CASSLGARTPNYGYTF	TGTGCCAGCAGCTTAGGGGCCCGCACCCCTAACTATGGCTACACCTTC
TRBV30	TRBJ2-7	TRBD2	14	.	CAWSVSGLAPEQYF	TGTGCCTGGAGTGTGTCGGGACTAGCACCCGAGCAGTACTTC
TRBV7-2	TRBJ1-2	TRBD1	15	.	CASSFGDRGRLGYTF	TGTGCCAGCAGCTTTGGGGACAGGGGGCGACTTGGCTACACCTTC
TRBV10-3	TRBJ2-1	TRBD2	17	.	CAISESGTSGGYNEQFF	TGTGCCATCAGTGAGTCTGGGACTAGCGGGGGGTACAATGAGCAGTTCTTC
TRBV18	TRBJ2-1	TRBD2	14	.	CASSPRLAGDEQFF	TGTGCCAGCTCACCACGACTAGCGGGGGACGAGCAGTTCTTC
TRBV24-1	TRBJ2-1	TRBD2	16	.	CATSRRLAGIRDEQFF	TGTGCCACCAGTAGGAGACTAGCGGGAATTAGGGATGAGCAGTTCTTC
TRBV25-1	TRBJ2-5	.	15	.	CASSDPVGSWETQYF	TGTGCCAGCAGTGACCCTGTTGGTAGCTGGGAGACCCAGTACTTC
TRBV5-1	TRBJ2-1	TRBD2	16	.	CASSIGTSGNYNEQFF	TGCGCCAGCAGCATCGGGACTAGCGGGAACTACAATGAGCAGTTCTTC
TRBV3-1/TRBV3-2	TRBJ1-4	TRBD1	17	few	CASSQRDRGLANEKLFF	TGTGCCAGCAGCCAACGGGACAGGGGGCTGGCTAATGAAAAACTGTTTTTT
TRBV29-1	TRBJ2-2	TRBD2	14	.	CSVAGGGFAGELFF	TGCAGCGTTGCCGGCGGGGGATTTGCCGGGGAGCTGTTTTTT
TRBV7-9	TRBJ2-3	TRBD2	16	.	CASSTELATSTDTQYF	TGTGCCAGCAGCACCGAACTAGCGACTAGCACAGATACGCAGTATTTT
TRBV27	TRBJ2-1	.	12	.	CASSLGGFEQFF	TGTGCCAGCAGTTTAGGGGGGTTTGAGCAGTTCTTC
TRBV6-5	TRBJ1-1	.	12	.	CASSPPDTEAFF	TGTGCCAGCAGCCCACCGGACACTGAAGCTTTCTTT
TRBV7-9	TRBJ1-2	TRBD1	15	.	CASSSHDRASYGYTF	TGTGCCAGCAGCTCGCATGACAGGGCTTCCTATGGCTACACCTTC
TRBV23-1	TRBJ2-2	.	21	.	CASSLKNGSAGNTPNTGELFF	TGCGCCAGCAGCCTCAAGAATGGGTCGGCGGGTAATACCCCGAACACCGGGGAGCTGTTTTTT
TRBV6-6	TRBJ2-7	.	12	.	CASKAERYEQYF	TGTGCCAGCAAGGCGGAACGCTACGAGCAGTACTTC
TRBV18	TRBJ2-6	.	18	.	CASSPRYSRTSGANVLTF	TGTGCCAGCTCACCACGGTACAGCCGTACTTCTGGGGCCAACGTCCTGACTTTC
TRBV6-7	TRBJ1-5	.	16	.	CASSYPLGGSNQPQHF	TGTGCCAGCAGTTACCCCCTGGGGGGTAGCAATCAGCCCCAGCATTTT
TRBV9	TRBJ1-6	.	14	.	CASSARQVESPLHF	TGTGCCAGCAGCGCTCGACAGGTAGAATCACCCCTCCACTTT
TRBV7-2	TRBJ1-2	TRBD1	14	.	CASSVQGALYGYTF	TGTGCCAGCAGCGTACAGGGGGCTTTATATGGCTACACCTTC
TRBV5-1	TRBJ1-2	.	12	.	CASRLDNYGYTF	TGCGCCAGCAGATTAGATAACTATGGCTACACCTTC
TRBV18	TRBJ2-7	TRBD1	14	.	CASSPGTGSYEQYF	TGTGCCAGCTCGCCCGGGACAGGCTCCTACGAGCAGTACTTC